This entry is about one T cell receptor beta chain. No antigen is known for it. Repertoires were generated with immunoSEQ multiplex PCR, while TCRdb's copy carries only in-frame clones and drops some. This sample yields some 57,000 clones, of which around 84% are seen a single time; around 4.1% belongs to the top ten. The record originates from a study of a mutant IDH1 vaccine in newly diagnosed glioma. Turning to the study itself: Averaging approximately 40 years of age, treated patients were around 60% male and around 40% female. Pretreatment consisted of radiotherapy, temozolomide, or both, with most receiving both. Study-level results: Immune responses induced by the vaccine were seen in 93.3% of patients, spanning multiple MHC alleles.

The CDR3 sequence is 15 residues long. Germline CDR1 SGHRS, CDR2 YFSETQ. The V and J ends lost 4 bases and 4 bases, in that order; junction bases with no gene match: 4. Time point of the sample: week 35, safety follow-up. Doses of 300 ug of mutant IDH1 20-mer peptide were given with topical imiquimod. The chain joins TRBV5-1 to TRBJ2-1; 11 nucleotides agree with TRBD2. The starting material was PBMCs, obtained from a glioma patient whose treatment included an IDH1 peptide vaccine. This sequence was found in a woman younger than 30 with glioma. In DNA form, the CDR3 reads TGCGCCAGCAGCCGGACTAGCGGGTTGTACAATGAGCAGTTCTTC. This translates into CASSRTSGLYNEQFF.